These 5 T cell receptor beta chains were sequenced from one sample in a study of T-cell reconstitution after alpha-beta-depleted transplantation in children. The library targeted TCRbeta and was prepared with unique molecular identifiers. TCRdb re-called the PCR reads with MiXCR, one entry per CDR3 protein. The table includes approximately 640,000 distinct CDR3 sequences, around 16% detected once. This material consisted of PBMCs from the stem cell graft donor, taken from the stem cell graft. The receptors derive from a human donor who donated a stem cell graft to a child with acute myeloid leukemia.

Regarding this clonotype: Being one base from a much bigger clone, this may be a read error. The chain couples TRBV20-1 to TRBJ2-1, with D maybe TRBD2 (5 bases). Germline-derived CDR1 and CDR2 are DFQATT and SNEGSKA (reference sequence). The CDR3 has 15 amino acids. CDR3 protein: CSARDYDYVYNEQSF. The CDR3 nucleotides are TGCAGTGCTAGAGATTACGACTACGTCTACAATGAGCAGTCCTTC.

This clonotype was seen repeatedly, ten times or more. The chain combines TRBV20-1 with TRBJ1-6, with TRBD1 matching over 8 bases. The CDR3 extends over 15 amino acids. The J segment lost 4 bases and the V segment lost 5 bases, leaving 7 bases of the junction unmatched. Germline values: CDR1 DFQATT, CDR2 SNEGSKA (reference sequence). The CDR3 sequence: CSAGSDRAYNSPLHF. In DNA, the CDR3 is TGCAGTGCTGGGTCGGACAGGGCTTATAATTCACCCCTCCACTTT.

This clonotype showed up just a few times. Because the CDR3's place on the DNA is in doubt, the DNA is left out and the CDR3 is given as listed by TCRdb. The rearrangement links TRBV7-9 to TRBJ2-2; the table's D call of TRBD1 was not tested on the DNA. Germline values: CDR1 SEHNR, CDR2 FQNEAQ (reference sequence). The CDR3 comprises 13 residues, both ends counted. The CDR3 here is CASSSGPAGELFF.

The gene calls are TRBV9 and TRBJ2-1, with 12 bases fitting TRBD2. V was clipped by 0 bases and J by 15 bases; unmatched bases: 10. CDR1 is SGDLS and CDR2 is YYNGEE in the germline V gene. CDR3 size: 15 residues. CDR3 amino acids: CASSVESSGGGLLFF. CDR3 sequence (DNA): TGTGCCAGCAGCGTAGAGTCTAGCGGGGGGGGCTTGCTGTTCTTC.

This clonotype was picked up many times. The V and J genes are TRBV27 and TRBJ2-1, with D perhaps given as TRBD1 or TRBD2 (5 bases each). The V and J ends lost 6 bases and 8 bases respectively, with 14 bases between them. Per germline, CDR1 MNHEY and CDR2 SMNVEV (reference sequence). The CDR3 runs to 13 residues. The CDR3 coding sequence is TGTGCCAGCAGCCTCAACAGGCGGGATGAGCAGTTCTTC. It translates to CASSLNRRDEQFF.